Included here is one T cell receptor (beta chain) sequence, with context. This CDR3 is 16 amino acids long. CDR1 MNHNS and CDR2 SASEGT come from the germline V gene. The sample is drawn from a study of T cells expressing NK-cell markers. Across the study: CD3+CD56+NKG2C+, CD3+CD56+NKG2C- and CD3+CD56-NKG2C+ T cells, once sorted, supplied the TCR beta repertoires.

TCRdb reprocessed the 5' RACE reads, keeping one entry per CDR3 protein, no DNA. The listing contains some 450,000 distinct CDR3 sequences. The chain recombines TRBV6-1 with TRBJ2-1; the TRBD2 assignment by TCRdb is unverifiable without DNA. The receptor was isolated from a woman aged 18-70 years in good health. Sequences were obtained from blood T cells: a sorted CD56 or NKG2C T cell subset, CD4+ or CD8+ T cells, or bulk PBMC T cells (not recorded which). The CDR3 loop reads CASSLAGEGLYNEQFF.